This is a list of T cell receptor beta chains from one sample in a study of T cell clones after liver transplantation. TCRdb's table, derived via immunoSEQ multiplex PCR, lists solely in-frame clones and lacks some. The table includes 75,000 to 95,000 clones, around four fifths detected once. The source was CD4+ T cells from blood, collected roughly 50 months after liver transplant. These receptor sequences come from a human patient who received a liver transplant. Among the T cells, some may be from the graft donor. The CDR3 runs from the conserved cysteine through the conserved F or W. A D gene is named only where the DNA matches it firmly. Size is stated for part of the rows, as once, few or many counts, or as a class when the clone is expanded.

J | V | D | size | CDR3 | DNA
TRBJ2-3 | TRBV19 | NA | NA | CASSYTDTQYF | TGTGCCAGTAGCTACACAGATACGCAGTATTTT
TRBJ2-3 | TRBV11-3 | NA | NA | CASSSRDVGYF | TGTGCCAGCAGCTCCCGGGACGTGGGGTATTTT
TRBJ2-7 | TRBV20-1 | NA | NA | CSGTLNYEQYF | TGCAGTGGGACTCTTAATTACGAGCAGTACTTC
TRBJ1-5 | TRBV7-2 | NA | NA | CASSYGSNQPQHF | TGTGCCAGCAGCTATGGAAGCAATCAGCCCCAGCATTTT
TRBJ2-3 | TRBV11-1 | TRBD1 | few | CASSHRGQGGTDTQYF | TGTGCCAGCAGCCACCGCGGACAGGGAGGCACAGATACGCAGTATTTT
TRBJ1-5 | TRBV19 | TRBD1 | NA | CATGQGAPGNQPQHF | TGTGCCACGGGACAGGGGGCGCCCGGCAATCAGCCCCAGCATTTT
TRBJ2-7 | TRBV19 | TRBD2 | NA | CASSRYSGRGYEQYF | TGTGCCAGTAGTCGGTATAGCGGGAGGGGGTACGAGCAGTACTTC
TRBJ1-5 | TRBV10-3 | NA | NA | CAISEQGDNQPQHF | TGTGCCATCAGTGAACAGGGCGACAATCAGCCCCAGCATTTT
TRBJ2-2 | TRBV5-1 | NA | NA | CASNTENTGELFF | TGCGCCAGCAATACGGAGAACACCGGGGAGCTGTTTTTT
TRBJ2-2 | TRBV5-1 | TRBD2 | NA | CASSLSPGGGHTGELFF | TGCGCCAGCAGCTTGAGTCCTGGCGGGGGACACACCGGGGAGCTGTTTTTT
TRBJ2-5 | TRBV7-2 | NA | NA | CASSLVSGVGETQYF | TGTGCCAGCAGCTTAGTAAGTGGGGTCGGAGAGACCCAGTACTTC
TRBJ1-2 | TRBV9 | NA | NA | CASSVELWHLLTF | TGTGCCAGCAGCGTAGAGTTGTGGCATCTTCTCACCTTC
TRBJ1-4 | TRBV19 | NA | once | CASSMLGFGEKLFF | TGTGCCAGTAGTATGCTGGGATTTGGTGAAAAACTGTTTTTT
TRBJ2-2 | TRBV11-3 | NA | NA | CASSLGWRTGELFF | TGTGCCAGCAGCTTAGGGTGGAGGACCGGGGAGCTGTTTTTT
TRBJ1-5 | TRBV5-6 | TRBD1 | NA | CASSLVGQGAGQPQHF | TGTGCCAGCAGCTTAGTGGGTCAGGGGGCCGGACAGCCCCAGCATTTT
TRBJ2-3 | TRBV7-2 | TRBD2 | NA | CASRRGGRDTQYF | TGTGCCAGCAGGCGGGGGGGCCGAGATACGCAGTATTTT
TRBJ1-5 | TRBV28 | NA | NA | CASISENQPQHF | TGTGCCAGCATCTCAGAAAATCAGCCCCAGCATTTT
TRBJ1-4 | TRBV6-1 | NA | NA | CASSDLRGATNEKLFF | TGTGCCAGCAGTGACTTAAGGGGGGCAACTAATGAAAAACTGTTTTTT
TRBJ1-1 | TRBV6-5 | TRBD1 | NA | CASSYRTGEAFF | TGTGCCAGCAGTTATCGGACAGGGGAAGCTTTCTTT
TRBJ2-3 | TRBV4-1 | NA | NA | CASSQFGTDTQYF | TGCGCCAGCAGCCAGTTTGGCACAGATACGCAGTATTTT
TRBJ2-5 | TRBV7-2 | TRBD2 | few | CASGLEETQYF | TGTGCCAGCGGACTAGAAGAGACCCAGTACTTC
TRBJ1-2 | TRBV30 | NA | few | CAWVGPGYTF | TGTGCCTGGGTGGGACCTGGCTACACCTTC
TRBJ2-6 | TRBV5-4 | TRBD1 | once | CASSFGDRSSGANVLTF | TGTGCCAGCAGCTTCGGGGACAGATCCTCTGGGGCCAACGTCCTGACTTTC
TRBJ1-2 | TRBV12-5 | NA | NA | CASGLVKRGEANYGYTF | TGTGCTAGTGGTTTGGTAAAGCGAGGGGAAGCAAACTATGGCTACACCTTC
TRBJ1-4 | TRBV4-3 | NA | once | CASSQGEPGVTNEKLFF | TGCGCCAGCAGCCAAGGGGAACCAGGGGTAACTAATGAAAAACTGTTTTTT
TRBJ2-2 | TRBV30 | NA | NA | CAWSVADSLTGELFF | TGTGCCTGGAGTGTGGCGGACAGCTTAACCGGGGAGCTGTTTTTT
TRBJ1-6 | TRBV7-9 | NA | NA | CASSLSNSPLHF | TGTGCCAGCAGCTTATCTAATTCACCCCTCCACTTT
TRBJ1-1 | TRBV29-1 | NA | NA | CSVEAARNTEAFF | TGCAGCGTTGAAGCAGCCAGGAACACTGAAGCTTTCTTT
TRBJ1-1 | TRBV7-2 | NA | NA | CASNLWTEAFF | TGTGCCAGCAATTTGTGGACTGAAGCTTTCTTT
TRBJ2-5 | TRBV16 | NA | NA | CASSSGLGTQYF | TGTGCCAGCAGTTCAGGCCTTGGGACCCAGTACTTC
TRBJ1-6 | TRBV9 | NA | NA | CASSVHGETDSPLHF | TGTGCCAGCAGCGTTCACGGGGAAACGGATTCACCCCTCCACTTT
TRBJ2-3 | TRBV10-3 | TRBD2 | NA | CAISRGGSTDTQYF | TGTGCCATCAGCCGCGGGGGAAGCACAGATACGCAGTATTTT
TRBJ1-2 | TRBV6-1 | NA | NA | CASSPDPYGYTF | TGTGCCAGCAGTCCGGACCCGTATGGCTACACCTTC
TRBJ2-2 | TRBV9 | NA | once | CASRTGGPNFFGELFF | TGTGCCTCCCGGACGGGGGGCCCCAACTTTTTCGGGGAGCTGTTTTTT
TRBJ2-7 | TRBV6-1 | TRBD1 | NA | CAGRTGSLPEQYF | TGTGCCGGCAGGACAGGGTCTCTTCCCGAGCAGTACTTC
TRBJ2-7 | TRBV10-1 | TRBD1 | NA | CASTPPPFTGGGIPREQYF | TGCGCCAGCACCCCCCCTCCTTTTACAGGGGGCGGGATCCCCCGCGAGCAGTACTTC
TRBJ1-1 | TRBV28 | NA | NA | CASSLRYSLNTEAFF | TGTGCCAGCAGTTTGAGGTATTCCCTGAACACTGAAGCTTTCTTT
TRBJ1-5 | TRBV28 | TRBD1 | NA | CASSLTGGNNQPQHF | TGTGCCAGCAGTTTAACAGGGGGAAACAATCAGCCCCAGCATTTT
TRBJ1-1 | TRBV5-5 | NA | NA | CASSLKGDSTEAFF | TGTGCCAGCAGCTTGAAAGGGGATTCGACTGAAGCTTTCTTT
TRBJ2-1 | TRBV7-3 | TRBD1 | NA | CASSSTRTGSYGEQFF | TGTGCCAGCAGCTCCACCCGGACAGGGTCGTACGGTGAGCAGTTCTTC
TRBJ2-2 | TRBV28 | TRBD2 | NA | CASSSGGLAGGPTGELFF | TGTGCCAGCAGTTCTGGGGGACTAGCGGGAGGGCCCACCGGGGAGCTGTTTTTT
TRBJ2-1 | TRBV7-2 | NA | NA | CASIKDQYNEQFF | TGTGCCAGCATCAAAGATCAGTACAATGAGCAGTTCTTC
TRBJ1-3 | TRBV28 | NA | NA | CASSPPGGGNTIYF | TGTGCCAGCAGCCCCCCCGGGGGCGGAAACACCATATATTTT
TRBJ2-5 | TRBV7-8 | NA | NA | CASSLVEETQYF | TGTGCCAGCAGCTTAGTAGAAGAGACCCAGTACTTC
TRBJ2-3 | TRBV5-6 | TRBD1 | NA | CASSLGVGQGSTDTQYF | TGTGCCAGCAGCTTGGGAGTGGGACAGGGTAGCACAGATACGCAGTATTTT
TRBJ2-2 | TRBV5-5 | NA | NA | CASSLDPYTGELFF | TGTGCCAGCAGCTTGGACCCTTACACCGGGGAGCTGTTTTTT